These 19 T cell receptor beta chains were all obtained from the same sample, sequenced in a study of T cells in Graves' hyperthyroidism and ophthalmopathy. RNA transcripts served as the template for amplifying TCR beta CDR3 regions. RT-PCR in the first round (using the HTBI primer set) targeted the TCR CDR3. Each CDR3 protein gets one entry after TCRdb re-called the multiplex PCR reads with MiXCR. The sample includes about 210,000 distinct CDR3 sequences, roughly 17% of them seen just once. The sequenced sample was blood. The source of these receptors is a man aged 50 to 60 with Graves' hyperthyroidism.

There are many counts of this clonotype. V is TRBV3-1 and J is TRBJ2-7, with TRBD2 matching 12 bases. CDR1 and CDR2 from the germline V gene are LGHDT and YNNKEL (reference sequence). The junction had 0 bases not matched to a gene; V was cut back by 4 bases and J by 2 bases. This CDR3 has 14 amino acids. DNA for the CDR3: TGTGCCAGCAGCCCTAGCGGGAGGGCCTACGAGCAGTACTTC. It encodes CASSPSGRAYEQYF.

This clonotype is a singleton in its sample. This may come from a read error, since a much larger clone is one base off. The chain combines TRBV12-3 or TRBV12-4 with TRBJ2-1; either TRBD1 or TRBD2 may supply D (5 bases each). The CDR3 is 13 amino acids. The CDR3 nucleotides read TGTGCCAGCACCAGAATGGGGGAGAATGGGCAGTTCTTC. It encodes CASTRMGENGQFF.

This clonotype occurred a few times. This chain links TRBV4-2 with TRBJ1-5, with TRBD1 identical over 7 bases. V lost 3 bases, J lost 1 base, and 6 bases stayed unmatched. This CDR3 spans 16 amino acids. Germline CDR1 is LGHNA and CDR2 is YNFKEQ. CDR3 sequence (DNA): TGTGCCAGCAGCCAGTACAGGGGCTACAGCAATCAGCCCCAGCATTTT. It translates to CASSQYRGYSNQPQHF.

This clonotype was counted ten times or more. V and J are TRBV2 and TRBJ2-5; a possible D gene is TRBD1 (5 bases). Germline V CDR1 and CDR2: SNHLY, FYNNEI. The V end was cut by 3 bases, the J end by 11 bases, with 16 bases between. The CDR3 covers 13 residues. CDR3 coding DNA: TGTGCCAGCAGTGACCGAGAGTGGACAAGTCAGTACTTC. This sequence encodes CASSDREWTSQYF.

This clonotype was recorded at least ten times. CDR3 bases: TGCAGTGCTAGAGTGGGAGGGTCTAATGAAAAACTGTTTTTT. It yields the protein CSARVGGSNEKLFF. V and J are TRBV20-1 and TRBJ1-4, with D unresolved. Germline CDR1 and CDR2: DFQATT and SNEGSKA (reference sequence). The CDR3 consists of 14 residues. V shed 1 base and J shed 3 bases, with 9 bases lying between them.

There are many counts of this clonotype. The rearrangement uses TRBV20-1 and TRBJ1-6; 7 bases line up with TRBD1. Germline values: CDR1 DFQATT, CDR2 SNEGSKA (reference sequence). The CDR3 is made up of 14 amino acids. V lost 5 bases, J lost 8 bases, and 9 bases stayed unmatched. As DNA, the CDR3 is TGCAGTGCTCCGGACAGGACGACGCATTCACCCCTCCACTTT. It specifies CSAPDRTTHSPLHF.

The CDR3 sequence: CASSQVYQETQYF. The CDR3 DNA reads TGCGCCAGCAGCCAAGTGTACCAAGAGACCCAGTACTTC. The chain recombines TRBV4-1 with TRBJ2-5, with unresolved D. V shed 1 base and J shed 0 bases, with 3 bases lying between them. The CDR3 sequence is 13 residues long. Germline V CDR1 and CDR2: MGHRA, YSYEKL.

This clonotype was counted ten times or more. The CDR3 DNA sequence: TGTGCCAGCAGTTTATCGGGGGCTCGGACGGCGAACACTGAAGCTTTCTTT. Translated, it gives CASSLSGARTANTEAFF. This chain joins TRBV27 and TRBJ1-1, with D maybe TRBD1 (6 bases). The V end was cut by 0 bases, the J end by 1 base, with 15 bases between. Per the germline V gene, CDR1 is MNHEY and CDR2 is SMNVEV (reference sequence). The length of the CDR3 is 17 residues.

V and J are TRBV5-1 and TRBJ2-5, with 12 nucleotides matching TRBD2. CDR3 length: 16 residues. J was trimmed by 7 bases and V by 0 bases; bases with no gene match: 7. Germline V lookup: CDR1 SGHRS, CDR2 YFSETQ. The CDR3 here is CASSLAPSGRAGTQYF. CDR3 nucleotide sequence: TGCGCCAGCAGCTTGGCCCCTAGCGGGAGGGCCGGGACCCAGTACTTC.

This chain joins TRBV6-1 and TRBJ2-5; 10 bases line up with TRBD2. Germline V gene sequence: CDR1 MNHNS, CDR2 SASEGT. This CDR3 contains 19 residues. The V segment lost 2 bases and the J segment 4 bases; nucleotides outside the gene matches: 16. For the CDR3, the DNA is TGTGCCAGCAGTGAATTAGTTTGGAGCGGGAGGGTTGGAGGAGAGACCCAGTACTTC. Translated: CASSELVWSGRVGGETQYF.

There are many counts of this clonotype. CDR3 DNA sequence: TGTGCCAGCTCACCGTGGACAGGGGATGACACTGAAGCTTTCTTT. Protein product: CASSPWTGDDTEAFF. This rearrangement joins TRBV18 to TRBJ1-1; the match to TRBD1 covers 9 bases. The CDR3 covers 15 residues. The V segment lost 3 bases and the J segment 3 bases; nucleotides outside the gene matches: 5. Germline CDR1 KGHSH, CDR2 LQKENI. Full variable domain (remainder filled in from reference TRBV18 and TRBJ1-1): NAGVMQNPRHLVRRRGQEARLRCSPMKGHSHVYWYRQLPEEGLKFMVYLQKENIIDESGMPKERFSAEFPKEGPSILRIQQVVRGDSAAYFCASSPWTGDDTEAFFGQGTRLTVV.

The sample holds many counts of this clonotype. The CDR3 here is CASSLSRGRAYEQYF. The CDR3 DNA is TGCGCCAGCAGCTTGAGTCGCGGGAGAGCCTACGAGCAGTACTTC. This sequence joins TRBV5-1 and TRBJ2-7; 7 positions match TRBD2. CDR3 length equals 15 residues. CDR1 and CDR2 from the germline V gene are SGHRS and YFSETQ. J gave up 2 bases and V 1 base, and 6 bases lay outside the gene matches.

This clonotype has a count of ten or more. The gene calls are TRBV28 and TRBJ2-2; TRBD2 aligns across 12 bases. This CDR3 contains 17 residues. Germline CDR1 MDHEN, CDR2 SYDVKM. Trimming removed 3 bases from V and 1 base from J; junction bases left unmatched: 3. DNA of the CDR3: TGTGCCAGCAGTTTCCCTAGCGGGAGGGAGAACACCGGGGAGCTGTTTTTT. Its protein product is CASSFPSGRENTGELFF.

Only a few counts were recorded for this clonotype. The V gene is TRBV24-1, the J gene TRBJ2-1, with a possible D match to TRBD2 (6 bases). Germline loops: CDR1 KGHDR, CDR2 SFDVKD. V was cut by 4 bases and J by 7 bases, with 19 bases left in between. This CDR3 region has 16 residues. CDR3 protein: CATSDWRRERSNEQFF. CDR3 DNA sequence: TGTGCCACCAGTGACTGGCGGCGGGAACGTTCGAATGAGCAGTTCTTC.

This clonotype showed up many times. The chain uses TRBV3-1 and TRBJ1-1; D is undetermined. The V end lost 2 bases, the J end lost 3 bases, and 13 bases lay between the germline ends. This CDR3 contains 15 residues. The germline gives CDR1 LGHDT, CDR2 YNNKEL (reference sequence). The CDR3 nucleotides read TGTGCCAGCAGCCAAAGCGCCCGGGGAGACACTGAAGCTTTCTTT. Translating gives CASSQSARGDTEAFF. The variable domain in full, completed from reference TRBV3-1 and TRBJ1-1, reads DTAVSQTPKYLVTQMGNDKSIKCEQNLGHDTMYWYKQDSKKFLKIMFSYNNKELIINETVPNRFSPKSPDKAHLNLHINSLELGDSAVYFCASSQSARGDTEAFFGQGTRLTVV.

This clonotype was observed at least ten times. V gene TRBV2 combines with J gene TRBJ2-5, with TRBD2 identical over 14 bases. This CDR3 is built from 19 residues. Germline V gene lookup returns CDR1 SNHLY and CDR2 FYNNEI. The V segment lost 6 bases and the J segment 1 base; nucleotides outside the gene matches: 13. The DNA for the CDR3 is TGTGCCAGCAGCTCACTCACGGGACTAGCGGGGGTCCTCCAAGAGACCCAGTACTTC. It is translated as CASSSLTGLAGVLQETQYF.

In its sample, this clonotype was seen a few times. The rearrangement links TRBV11-3 to TRBJ2-1; 12 bases are shared with TRBD2. CDR3 size: 18 residues. CDR1 SGHNT and CDR2 YENEEA come from the germline V gene. Germline trimming cut 1 base from V and 8 bases from J; bases unmatched to any gene: 12. CDR3 sequence (DNA): TGTGCCAGCAGCTTAGGTCGGCTAGCGGGAGGGGGCGGGGATGAGCAGTTCTTC. Its protein is CASSLGRLAGGGGDEQFF.

This clonotype was found a few times. This chain uses TRBV5-4 with TRBJ2-5; weak D call: TRBD2 (6 bases). V shed 2 bases and J shed 0 bases, with 8 bases lying between them. Per germline, CDR1 SGHNT and CDR2 YYREEE (reference sequence). The CDR3 runs 14 residues. Here the CDR3 DNA reads TGTGCCAGCAGCTTAAAGCGGGACCAAGAGACCCAGTACTTC. Translated: CASSLKRDQETQYF.

Ten or more counts support this clonotype. CDR3 nucleotide sequence: TGTGCCAGCACTCCGGGACTAGCGTACAATGAGCAGTTCTTC. This codes for CASTPGLAYNEQFF. This chain uses TRBV27 with TRBJ2-1; TRBD2 aligns across 10 bases. Looked up from germline, CDR1 is MNHEY and CDR2 is SMNVEV (reference sequence). The CDR3 extends over 14 amino acids. The ends lost 7 bases at V and 4 bases at J; junction bases unmatched: 4.